This paragraph reports one T cell receptor (beta chain). What it binds is not known. This record belongs to a study of OX40 agonist ivuxolimab in advanced cancers. The wider study: Prior therapy, whether anti-PD-1, anti-PD-L1 or anti-CTLA-4, was allowed, and less than 45% had some.

Germline CDR1 SGHNT, CDR2 YYREEE (reference sequence). J gave up 1 base and V 4 bases, and 5 bases lay outside the gene matches. This CDR3 has 15 residues. Study outcomes and limitations: CD4+ T cells averaged fewer expanded clones than CD8+ T cells. In the 0.1-3.0 mg/kg groups, partial responders showed among the lowest expansion. Clonal expansion was seen in CD4+ and CD8+ blood T cells by week 6 at 0.1 to 3.0 mg/kg.

The method was immunoSEQ multiplex PCR; TCRdb's version includes in-frame clones alone and lacks a portion of them. The table records tens of thousands of clones, just under 90% of them present only once. The chain carries TRBV5-4 and TRBJ2-5, with 9 bases that match TRBD2. This receptor was taken from an adult with an advanced solid tumor such as melanoma, head and neck, liver or kidney cancer. Sequences were derived from CD4+ or CD8+ T cells sorted from blood, sampled in a trial of the OX40 agonist ivuxolimab. The CDR3 bases are TGTGCCAGCAGCCCCGGGGGACTAGCCCAAGAGACCCAGTACTTC. It codes for CASSPGGLAQETQYF.